The source of this T cell receptor (beta chain) is a study of regulatory T cells in long-lasting Graves disease. This clonotype occurred a few times. iRepertoire HTBI primers and Arm-PCR of CDR3 regions built TCR beta libraries. TCRdb used MiXCR to reprocess the multiplex PCR reads, holding one entry per CDR3 protein. Here the sample spans roughly 500,000 distinct CDR3 sequences, 20% to 25% being singletons. This sample's time point: persistent/refractory GD, antithyroid drugs over 5 years with positive TRAb. With RNA extracted from PBMCs as input, the TCR library was made. CDR1 is LGHNA, CDR2 YNFKEQ, per germline. The CDR3 extends over 15 amino acids. The V and J ends lost 0 bases and 4 bases respectively, with 12 bases between them.

The receptor was derived from a female donor with Graves disease. The V call is TRBV4-2, the J call TRBJ1-1, with D hard to call. Source: peripheral blood mononuclear cells (PBMCs), taken when the disease was refractory, from a patient treated with antithyroid drugs. The CDR3: CASSQDRRSSTEAFF. The CDR3 nucleotides are TGTGCCAGCAGCCAAGATCGGCGATCGTCCACTGAAGCTTTCTTT.